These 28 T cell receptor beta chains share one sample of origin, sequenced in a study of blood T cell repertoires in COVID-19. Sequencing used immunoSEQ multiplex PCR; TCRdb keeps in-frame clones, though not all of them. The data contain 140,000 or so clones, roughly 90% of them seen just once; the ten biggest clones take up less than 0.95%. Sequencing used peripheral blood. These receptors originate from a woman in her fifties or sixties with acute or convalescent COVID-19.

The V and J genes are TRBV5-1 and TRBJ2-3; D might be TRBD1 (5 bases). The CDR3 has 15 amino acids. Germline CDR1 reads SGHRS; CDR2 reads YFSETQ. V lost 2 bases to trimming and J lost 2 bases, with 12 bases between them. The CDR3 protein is CASSLGDPYTDTQYF. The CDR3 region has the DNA TGCGCCAGCAGCTTAGGGGATCCGTACACAGATACGCAGTATTTT.

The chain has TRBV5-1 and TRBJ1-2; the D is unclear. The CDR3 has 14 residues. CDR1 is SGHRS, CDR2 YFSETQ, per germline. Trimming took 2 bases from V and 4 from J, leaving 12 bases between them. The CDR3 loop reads CASSLSGVSYGYTF. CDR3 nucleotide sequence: TGCGCCAGCAGCTTATCTGGAGTAAGCTATGGCTACACCTTC.

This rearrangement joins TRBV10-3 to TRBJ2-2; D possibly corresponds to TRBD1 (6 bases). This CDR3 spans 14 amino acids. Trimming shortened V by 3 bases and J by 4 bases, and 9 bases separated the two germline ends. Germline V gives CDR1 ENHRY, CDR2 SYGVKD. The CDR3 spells CAISDPGATGELFF. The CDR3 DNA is TGTGCCATCAGTGACCCAGGGGCCACCGGGGAGCTGTTTTTT.

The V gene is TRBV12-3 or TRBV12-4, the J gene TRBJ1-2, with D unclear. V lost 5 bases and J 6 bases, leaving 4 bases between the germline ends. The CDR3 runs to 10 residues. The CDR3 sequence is CASSLNGYTF. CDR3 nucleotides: TGTGCCAGCAGTCTTAATGGCTACACCTTC.

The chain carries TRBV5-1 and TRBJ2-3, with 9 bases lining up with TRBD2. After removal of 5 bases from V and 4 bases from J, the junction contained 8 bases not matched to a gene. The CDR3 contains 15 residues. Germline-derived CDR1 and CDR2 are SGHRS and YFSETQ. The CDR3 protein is CASRFSGSIADTQYF. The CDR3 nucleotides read TGCGCCAGCAGGTTTAGCGGGAGTATTGCAGATACGCAGTATTTT.

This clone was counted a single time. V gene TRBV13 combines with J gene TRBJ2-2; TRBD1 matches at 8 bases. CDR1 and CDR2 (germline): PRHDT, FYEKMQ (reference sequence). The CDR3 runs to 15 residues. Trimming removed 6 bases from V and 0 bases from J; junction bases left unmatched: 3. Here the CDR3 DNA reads TGTGCCAGCAGTCCACAGGGGGCGAACACCGGGGAGCTGTTTTTT. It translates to CASSPQGANTGELFF.

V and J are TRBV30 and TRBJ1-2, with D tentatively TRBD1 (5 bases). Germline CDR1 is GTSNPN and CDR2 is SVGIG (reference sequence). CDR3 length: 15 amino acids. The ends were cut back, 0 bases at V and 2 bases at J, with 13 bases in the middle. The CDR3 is CAWSVQGEGNYGYTF. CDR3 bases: TGTGCCTGGAGTGTACAAGGGGAGGGCAACTATGGCTACACCTTC.

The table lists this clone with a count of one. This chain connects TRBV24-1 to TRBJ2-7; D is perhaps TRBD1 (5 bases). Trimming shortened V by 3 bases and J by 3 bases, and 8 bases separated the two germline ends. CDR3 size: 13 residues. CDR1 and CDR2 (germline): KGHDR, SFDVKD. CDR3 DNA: TGTGCCACCAGTGATCCTCAGGGCTACGAGCAGTACTTC. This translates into CATSDPQGYEQYF.

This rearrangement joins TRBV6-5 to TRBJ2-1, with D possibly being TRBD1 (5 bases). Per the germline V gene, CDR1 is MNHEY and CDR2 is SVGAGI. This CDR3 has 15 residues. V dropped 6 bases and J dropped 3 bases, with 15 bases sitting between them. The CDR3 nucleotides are TGTGCCAGCAGCCGAACAGGAGTTGACTACAATGAGCAGTTCTTC. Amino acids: CASSRTGVDYNEQFF.

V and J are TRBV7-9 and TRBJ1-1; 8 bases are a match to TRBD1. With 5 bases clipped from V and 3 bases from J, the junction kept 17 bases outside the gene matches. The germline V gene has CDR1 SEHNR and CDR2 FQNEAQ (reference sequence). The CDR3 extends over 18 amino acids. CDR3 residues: CASSGRGIGQGKDTEAFF. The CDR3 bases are TGTGCCAGCAGCGGAAGGGGGATCGGACAGGGAAAGGACACTGAAGCTTTCTTT.

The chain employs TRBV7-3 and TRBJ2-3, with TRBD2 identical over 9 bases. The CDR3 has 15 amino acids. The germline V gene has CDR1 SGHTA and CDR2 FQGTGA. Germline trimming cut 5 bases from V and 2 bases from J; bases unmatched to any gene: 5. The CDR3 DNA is TGTGCCAGCAGCGCAGGACTAGCGCTCACAGATACGCAGTATTTT. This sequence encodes CASSAGLALTDTQYF.

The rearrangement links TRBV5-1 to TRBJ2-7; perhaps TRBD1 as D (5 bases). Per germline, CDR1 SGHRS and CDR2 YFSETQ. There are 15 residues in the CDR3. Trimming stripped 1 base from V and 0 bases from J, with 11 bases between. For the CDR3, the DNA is TGCGCCAGCAGCTTGTGGGGCTCCAACTCCTACGAGCAGTACTTC. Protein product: CASSLWGSNSYEQYF.

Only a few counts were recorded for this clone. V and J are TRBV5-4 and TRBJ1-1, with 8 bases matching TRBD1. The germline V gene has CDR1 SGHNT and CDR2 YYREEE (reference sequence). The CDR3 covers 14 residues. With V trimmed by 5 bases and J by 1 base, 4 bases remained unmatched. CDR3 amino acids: CASRLQGENTEAFF. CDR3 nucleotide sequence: TGTGCCAGCAGGCTACAGGGGGAGAACACTGAAGCTTTCTTT.

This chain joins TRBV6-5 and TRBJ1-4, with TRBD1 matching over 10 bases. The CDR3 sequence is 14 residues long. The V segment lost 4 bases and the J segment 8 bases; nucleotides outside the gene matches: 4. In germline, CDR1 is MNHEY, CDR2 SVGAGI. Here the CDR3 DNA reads TGTGCCAGCAGTTCTCGGGACAGGGGAGAAAAACTGTTTTTT. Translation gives CASSSRDRGEKLFF.

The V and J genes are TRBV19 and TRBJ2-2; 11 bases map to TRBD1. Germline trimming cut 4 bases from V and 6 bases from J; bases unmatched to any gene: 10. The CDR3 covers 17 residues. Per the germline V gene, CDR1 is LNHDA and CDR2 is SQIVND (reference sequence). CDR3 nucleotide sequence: TGTGCCAGTAGTACCCAGTACGGGGGACAGGGGGCCGGGGAGCTGTTTTTT. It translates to CASSTQYGGQGAGELFF.

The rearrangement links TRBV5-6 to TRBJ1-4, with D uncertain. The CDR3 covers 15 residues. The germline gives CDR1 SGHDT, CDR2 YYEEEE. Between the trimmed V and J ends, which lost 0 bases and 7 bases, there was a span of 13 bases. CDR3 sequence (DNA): TGTGCCAGCAGCTTGGCTGACATTGTTGGTGAAAAACTGTTTTTT. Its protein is CASSLADIVGEKLFF.

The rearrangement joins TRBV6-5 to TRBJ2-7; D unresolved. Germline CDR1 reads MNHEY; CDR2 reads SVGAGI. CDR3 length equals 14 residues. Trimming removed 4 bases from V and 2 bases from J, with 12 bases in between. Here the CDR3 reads CASSSAFPPYEQYF. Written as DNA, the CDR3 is TGTGCCAGCAGTTCTGCGTTTCCCCCCTACGAGCAGTACTTC.

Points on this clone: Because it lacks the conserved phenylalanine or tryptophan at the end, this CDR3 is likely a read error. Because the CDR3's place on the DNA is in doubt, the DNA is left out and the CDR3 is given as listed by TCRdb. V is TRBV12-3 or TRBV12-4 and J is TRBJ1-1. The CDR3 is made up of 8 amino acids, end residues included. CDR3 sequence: CASSLASS.

DNA for the CDR3: TGTGCCAGCAGCTTGGCCCGGGGACTAGCGGCTCCCTACGAGCAGTACTTC. This translates into CASSLARGLAAPYEQYF. The chain carries TRBV5-4 and TRBJ2-7; TRBD2 matches 11 bases. CDR1 and CDR2 (germline): SGHNT, YYREEE (reference sequence). This CDR3 has 17 amino acids. The J segment lost 2 bases and the V segment lost 0 bases, leaving 7 bases of the junction unmatched.

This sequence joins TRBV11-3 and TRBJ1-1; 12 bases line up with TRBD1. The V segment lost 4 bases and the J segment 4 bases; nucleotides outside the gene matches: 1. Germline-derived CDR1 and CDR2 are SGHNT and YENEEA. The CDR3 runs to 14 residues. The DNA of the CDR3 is TGTGCCAGCAGCTCGGGACAGGGGGCCACTGAAGCTTTCTTT. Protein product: CASSSGQGATEAFF.

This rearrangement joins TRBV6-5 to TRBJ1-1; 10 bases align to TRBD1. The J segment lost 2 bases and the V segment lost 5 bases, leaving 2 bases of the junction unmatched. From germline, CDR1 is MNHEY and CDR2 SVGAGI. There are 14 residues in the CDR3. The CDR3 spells CASSRDRGNTEAFF. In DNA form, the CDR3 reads TGTGCCAGCAGTCGGGACAGGGGAAACACTGAAGCTTTCTTT.

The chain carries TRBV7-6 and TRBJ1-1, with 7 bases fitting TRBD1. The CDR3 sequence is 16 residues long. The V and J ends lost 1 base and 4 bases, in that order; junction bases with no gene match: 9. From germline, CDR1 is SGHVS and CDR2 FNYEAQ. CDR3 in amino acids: CASSLGSPGGSTEAFF. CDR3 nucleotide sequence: TGTGCCAGCAGCTTAGGGAGCCCAGGGGGGAGCACTGAAGCTTTCTTT.

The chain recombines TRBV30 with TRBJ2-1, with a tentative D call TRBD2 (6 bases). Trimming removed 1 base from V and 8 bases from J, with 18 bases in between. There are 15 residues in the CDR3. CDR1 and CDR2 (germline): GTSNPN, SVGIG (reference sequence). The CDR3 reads CAWSARAGRLDEQFF. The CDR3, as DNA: TGTGCCTGGAGTGCACGGGCAGGGAGGTTGGATGAGCAGTTCTTC.

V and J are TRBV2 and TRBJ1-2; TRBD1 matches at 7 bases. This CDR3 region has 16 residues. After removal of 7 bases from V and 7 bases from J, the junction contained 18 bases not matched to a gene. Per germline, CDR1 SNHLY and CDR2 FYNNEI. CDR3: CASKQYSTGNVGGYTF. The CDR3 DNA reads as TGTGCCAGCAAGCAATACTCGACAGGGAACGTTGGTGGCTACACCTTC.

CDR3: CASTLRAGGYGYTF. As DNA, the CDR3 is TGTGCCAGCACCCTTCGGGCAGGGGGTTATGGCTACACCTTC. The rearrangement links TRBV6-5 to TRBJ1-2; 7 bases are a match to TRBD1. The CDR3 length is 14 residues. Trimming removed 7 bases from V and 5 bases from J; junction bases left unmatched: 10. The V gene's germline CDR1 is MNHEY and CDR2 SVGAGI.

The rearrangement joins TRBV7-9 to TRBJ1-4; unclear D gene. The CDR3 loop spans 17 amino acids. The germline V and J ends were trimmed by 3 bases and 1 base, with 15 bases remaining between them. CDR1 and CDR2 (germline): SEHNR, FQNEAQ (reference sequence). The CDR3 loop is CASSFDPKGGTNEKLFF. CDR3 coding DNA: TGTGCCAGCAGCTTTGATCCTAAGGGAGGAACTAATGAAAAACTGTTTTTT.

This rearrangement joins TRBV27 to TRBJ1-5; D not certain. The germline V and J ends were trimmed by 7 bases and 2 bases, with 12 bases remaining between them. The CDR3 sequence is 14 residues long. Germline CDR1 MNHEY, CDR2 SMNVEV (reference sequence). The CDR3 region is CASTPNGGNQPQHF. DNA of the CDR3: TGTGCCAGCACCCCAAATGGAGGCAATCAGCCCCAGCATTTT.

CDR3 sequence reads: CASSESKARDRDDYEQYF. The CDR3 nucleotides are TGCGCCAGCAGTGAGTCGAAGGCTAGGGACAGGGACGACTACGAGCAGTACTTC. The V and J genes are TRBV10-1 and TRBJ2-7; 9 bases align to TRBD1. Germline V gene data show CDR1 as WNHNN and CDR2 as SYGVQD (reference sequence). This CDR3 has 18 amino acids. Trimming at V came to 0 bases and at J to 3 bases, leaving 12 bases not matched to a gene.